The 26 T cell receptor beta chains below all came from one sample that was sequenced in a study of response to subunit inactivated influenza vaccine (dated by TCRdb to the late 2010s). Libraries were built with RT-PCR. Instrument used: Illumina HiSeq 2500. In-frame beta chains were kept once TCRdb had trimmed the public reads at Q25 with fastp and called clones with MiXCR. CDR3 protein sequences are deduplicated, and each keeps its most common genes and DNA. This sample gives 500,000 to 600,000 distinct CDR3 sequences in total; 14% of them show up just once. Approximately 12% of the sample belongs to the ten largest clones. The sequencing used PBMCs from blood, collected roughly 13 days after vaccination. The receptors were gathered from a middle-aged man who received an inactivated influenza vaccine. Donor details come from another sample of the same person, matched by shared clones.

For the CDR3, the DNA is TGCAGTGCTAAAGAAGGGTTCGAGACCCAGTACTTC. It codes for CSAKEGFETQYF. The chain joins TRBV20-1 to TRBJ2-5; D gene ambiguous. The CDR3 loop spans 12 amino acids. Germline CDR1 is DFQATT and CDR2 is SNEGSKA (reference sequence). V lost 4 bases and J 5 bases, leaving 11 bases between the germline ends.

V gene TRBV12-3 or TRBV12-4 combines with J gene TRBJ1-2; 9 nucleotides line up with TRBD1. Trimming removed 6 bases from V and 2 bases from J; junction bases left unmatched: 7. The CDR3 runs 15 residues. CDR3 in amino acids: CASSKTGGLNYGYTF. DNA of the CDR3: TGTGCCAGCAGCAAGACAGGGGGACTGAACTATGGCTACACCTTC.

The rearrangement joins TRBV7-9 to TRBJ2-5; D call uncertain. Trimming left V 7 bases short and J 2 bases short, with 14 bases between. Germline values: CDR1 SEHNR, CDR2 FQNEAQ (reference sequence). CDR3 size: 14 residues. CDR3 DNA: TGTGCCAGCACCCAAGACATCTCTCAAGAGACCCAGTACTTC. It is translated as CASTQDISQETQYF. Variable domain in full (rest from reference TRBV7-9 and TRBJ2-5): DTGVSQNPRHKITKRGQNVTFRCDPISEHNRLYWYRQTLGQGPEFLTYFQNEAQLEKSRLLSDRFSAERPKGSFSTLEIQRTEQGDSAMYLCASTQDISQETQYFGPGTRLLVL.

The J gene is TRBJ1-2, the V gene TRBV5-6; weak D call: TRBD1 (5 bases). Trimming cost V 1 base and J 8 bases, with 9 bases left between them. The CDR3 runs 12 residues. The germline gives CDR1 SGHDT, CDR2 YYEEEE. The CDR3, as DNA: TGTGCCAGCAGCTTGTCAGGGATCGGCTACACCTTC. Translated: CASSLSGIGYTF.

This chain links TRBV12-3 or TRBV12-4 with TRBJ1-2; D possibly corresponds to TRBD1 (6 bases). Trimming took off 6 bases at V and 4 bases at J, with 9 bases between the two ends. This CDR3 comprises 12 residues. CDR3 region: CASSRTVYGYTF. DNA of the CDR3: TGTGCCAGCAGCCGGACAGTCTATGGCTACACCTTC.

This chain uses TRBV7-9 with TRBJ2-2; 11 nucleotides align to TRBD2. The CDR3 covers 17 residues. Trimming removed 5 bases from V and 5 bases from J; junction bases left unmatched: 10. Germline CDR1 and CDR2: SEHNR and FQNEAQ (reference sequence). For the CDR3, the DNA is TGTGCCAGCAGCCCTTATAGCGGGAGGGCCGGGACCGGGGAGCTGTTTTTT. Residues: CASSPYSGRAGTGELFF.

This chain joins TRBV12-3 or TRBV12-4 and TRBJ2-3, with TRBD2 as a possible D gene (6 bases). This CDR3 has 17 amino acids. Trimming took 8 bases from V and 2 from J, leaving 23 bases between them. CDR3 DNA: TGTGCCAGCGCCTTAGGTGGCGGGACCGCATACACAGATACGCAGTATTTT. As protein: CASALGGGTAYTDTQYF.

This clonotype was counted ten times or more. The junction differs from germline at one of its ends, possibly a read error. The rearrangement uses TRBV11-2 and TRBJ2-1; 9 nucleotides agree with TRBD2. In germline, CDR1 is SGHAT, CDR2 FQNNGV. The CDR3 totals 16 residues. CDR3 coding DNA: TGTGCCAGCAGTTTAGGGGCGGGGGGGCCCTACAATGAGCAGTTCTTC. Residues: CASSLGAGGPYNEQFF.

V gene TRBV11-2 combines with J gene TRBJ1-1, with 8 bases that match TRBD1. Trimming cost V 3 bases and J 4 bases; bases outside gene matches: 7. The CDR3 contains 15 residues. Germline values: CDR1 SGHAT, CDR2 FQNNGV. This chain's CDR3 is CASSLTGAQGTEAFF. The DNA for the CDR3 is TGTGCCAGCAGCTTGACAGGGGCGCAAGGCACTGAAGCTTTCTTT.

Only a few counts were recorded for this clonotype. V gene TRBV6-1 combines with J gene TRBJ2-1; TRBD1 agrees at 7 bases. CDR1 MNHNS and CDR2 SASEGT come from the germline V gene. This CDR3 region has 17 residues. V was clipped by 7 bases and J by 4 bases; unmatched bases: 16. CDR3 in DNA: TGTGCCAGCAAGACGCGACAGGGTCCCTTCCAATACAATGAGCAGTTCTTC. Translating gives CASKTRQGPFQYNEQFF.

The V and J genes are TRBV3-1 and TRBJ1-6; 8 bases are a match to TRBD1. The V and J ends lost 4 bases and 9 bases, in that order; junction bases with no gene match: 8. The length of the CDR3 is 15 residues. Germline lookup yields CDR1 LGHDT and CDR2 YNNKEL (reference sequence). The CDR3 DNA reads TGTGCCAGCAGCCTAGGACAGGGAGTAGGTTCACCCCTCCACTTT. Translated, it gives CASSLGQGVGSPLHF.

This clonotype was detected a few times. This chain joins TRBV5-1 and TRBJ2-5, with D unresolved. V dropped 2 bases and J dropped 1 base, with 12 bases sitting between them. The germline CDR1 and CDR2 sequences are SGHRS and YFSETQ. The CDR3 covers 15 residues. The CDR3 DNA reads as TGCGCCAGCAGCTTTGGCTCGGGTTTCCAAGAGACCCAGTACTTC. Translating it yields CASSFGSGFQETQYF.

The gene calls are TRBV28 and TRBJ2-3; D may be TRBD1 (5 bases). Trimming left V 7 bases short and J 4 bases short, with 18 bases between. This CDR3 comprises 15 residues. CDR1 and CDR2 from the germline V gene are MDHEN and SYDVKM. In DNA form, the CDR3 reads TGTGCCAGCAATAAAGGTGGGGCTGGGGCAGATACGCAGTATTTT. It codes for CASNKGGAGADTQYF.

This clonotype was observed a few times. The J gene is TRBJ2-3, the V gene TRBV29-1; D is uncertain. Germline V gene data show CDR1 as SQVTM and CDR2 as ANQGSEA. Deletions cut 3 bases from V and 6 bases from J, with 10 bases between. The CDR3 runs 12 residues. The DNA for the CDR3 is TGCAGCGTTGAGGGCCGTCCCGATACGCAGTATTTT. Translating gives CSVEGRPDTQYF.

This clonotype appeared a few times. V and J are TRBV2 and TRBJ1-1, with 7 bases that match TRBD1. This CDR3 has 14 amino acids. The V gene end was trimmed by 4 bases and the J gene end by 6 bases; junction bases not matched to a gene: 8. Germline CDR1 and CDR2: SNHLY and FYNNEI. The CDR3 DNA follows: TGTGCCAGCAGTGCCCGACAGGGTATCTCTGAAGCTTTCTTT. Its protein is CASSARQGISEAFF.

The CDR3 spells CASSIQGAVTEAFF. The CDR3 DNA is TGTGCCAGCAGCATCCAGGGGGCGGTTACTGAAGCTTTCTTT. The chain has TRBV6-2 or TRBV6-3 and TRBJ1-1; the match to TRBD1 covers 8 bases. Per the germline V gene, CDR1 is MNHEY and CDR2 is SVGEGT. This CDR3 comprises 14 residues. Trimming removed 6 bases from V and 5 bases from J; junction bases left unmatched: 8.

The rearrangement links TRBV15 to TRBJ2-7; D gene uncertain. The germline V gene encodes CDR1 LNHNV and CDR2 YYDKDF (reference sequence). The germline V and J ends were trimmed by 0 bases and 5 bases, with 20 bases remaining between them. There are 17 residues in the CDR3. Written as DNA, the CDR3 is TGTGCCACCAGCAGAGATCTATGGGGAAATGGAATCCACGAGCAGTACTTC. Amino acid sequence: CATSRDLWGNGIHEQYF.

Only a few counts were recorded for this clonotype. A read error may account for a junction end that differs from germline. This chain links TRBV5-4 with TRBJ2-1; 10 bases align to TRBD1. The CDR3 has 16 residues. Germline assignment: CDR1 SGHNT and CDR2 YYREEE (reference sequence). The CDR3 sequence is CASSTAATGGYYEQFF. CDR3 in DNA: TGTGCCAGCAGCACCGCCGCGACAGGGGGCTACTATGAGCAGTTCTTC.

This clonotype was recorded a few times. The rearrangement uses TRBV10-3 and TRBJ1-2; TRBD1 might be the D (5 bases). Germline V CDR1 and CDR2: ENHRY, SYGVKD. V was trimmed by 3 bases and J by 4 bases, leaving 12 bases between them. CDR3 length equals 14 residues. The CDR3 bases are TGTGCCATCAGTGACCAGGCAGGGCCCTATGGCTACACCTTC. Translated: CAISDQAGPYGYTF.

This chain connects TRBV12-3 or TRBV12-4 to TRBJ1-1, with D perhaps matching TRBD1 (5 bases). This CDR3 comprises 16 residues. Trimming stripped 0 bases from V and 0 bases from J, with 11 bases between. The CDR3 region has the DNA TGTGCCAGCAGTTTAGCGCAGACAGTCATGAACACTGAAGCTTTCTTT. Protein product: CASSLAQTVMNTEAFF.

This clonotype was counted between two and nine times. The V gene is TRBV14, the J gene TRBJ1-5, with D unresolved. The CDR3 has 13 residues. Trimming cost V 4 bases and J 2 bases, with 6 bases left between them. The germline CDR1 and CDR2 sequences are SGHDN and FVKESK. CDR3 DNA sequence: TGTGCCAGCAGCCCGTATGGCAATCAGCCCCAGCATTTT. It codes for CASSPYGNQPQHF.

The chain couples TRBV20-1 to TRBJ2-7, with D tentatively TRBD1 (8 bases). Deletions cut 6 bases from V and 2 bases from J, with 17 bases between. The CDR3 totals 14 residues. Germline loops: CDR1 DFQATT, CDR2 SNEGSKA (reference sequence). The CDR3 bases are TGCAGTGCGTATTACAGGGGGGGCCCCTACGAGCAGTACTTC. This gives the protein CSAYYRGGPYEQYF.

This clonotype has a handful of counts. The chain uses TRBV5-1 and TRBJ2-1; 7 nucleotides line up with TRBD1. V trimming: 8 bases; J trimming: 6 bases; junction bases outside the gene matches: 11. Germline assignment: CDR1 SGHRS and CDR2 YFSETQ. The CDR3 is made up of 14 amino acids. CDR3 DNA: TGCGCCAGTCATTACCGGGACAGTTTCAATGAGCAGTTCTTC. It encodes CASHYRDSFNEQFF.

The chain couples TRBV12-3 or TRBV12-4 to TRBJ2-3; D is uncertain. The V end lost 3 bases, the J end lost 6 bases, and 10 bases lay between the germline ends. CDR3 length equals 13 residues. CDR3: CASSFVGLDTQYF. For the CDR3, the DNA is TGTGCCAGCAGTTTTGTTGGATTGGATACGCAGTATTTT.

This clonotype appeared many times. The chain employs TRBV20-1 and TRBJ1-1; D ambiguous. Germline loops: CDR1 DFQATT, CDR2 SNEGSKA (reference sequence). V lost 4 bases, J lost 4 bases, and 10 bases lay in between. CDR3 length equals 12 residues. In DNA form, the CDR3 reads TGCAGTGCTATTAGGACGGCCACTGAAGCTTTCTTT. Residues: CSAIRTATEAFF.

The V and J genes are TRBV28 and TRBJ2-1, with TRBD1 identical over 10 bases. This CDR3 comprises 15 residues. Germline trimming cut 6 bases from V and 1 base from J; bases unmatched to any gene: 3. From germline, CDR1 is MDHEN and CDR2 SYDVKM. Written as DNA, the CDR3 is TGTGCCAGCAGGAAGGACAGGGGGTCCTACAATGAGCAGTTCTTC. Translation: CASRKDRGSYNEQFF.